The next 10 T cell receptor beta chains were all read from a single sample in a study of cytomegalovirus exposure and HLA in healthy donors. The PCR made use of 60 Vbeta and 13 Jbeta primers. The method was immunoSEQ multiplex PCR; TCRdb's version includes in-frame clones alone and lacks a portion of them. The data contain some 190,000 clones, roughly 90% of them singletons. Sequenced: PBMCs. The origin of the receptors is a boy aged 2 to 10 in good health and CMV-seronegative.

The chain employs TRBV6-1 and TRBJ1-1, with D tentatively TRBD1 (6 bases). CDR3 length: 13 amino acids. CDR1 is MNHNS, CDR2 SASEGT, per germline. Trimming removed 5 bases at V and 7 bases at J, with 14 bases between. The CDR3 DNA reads TGTGCCAGCAGTCTCTGGACAGCTGGTGAAGCTTTCTTT. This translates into CASSLWTAGEAFF.

The CDR3 DNA follows: TGTGCCAGCAGTTTCGGGGACAGGGAAGAGACCCAGTACTTC. This gives the protein CASSFGDREETQYF. The chain is built from TRBV28 and TRBJ2-5, with TRBD1 matching over 9 bases. With V trimmed by 3 bases and J by 3 bases, 2 bases remained unmatched. Germline V gives CDR1 MDHEN, CDR2 SYDVKM. This CDR3 contains 14 residues.

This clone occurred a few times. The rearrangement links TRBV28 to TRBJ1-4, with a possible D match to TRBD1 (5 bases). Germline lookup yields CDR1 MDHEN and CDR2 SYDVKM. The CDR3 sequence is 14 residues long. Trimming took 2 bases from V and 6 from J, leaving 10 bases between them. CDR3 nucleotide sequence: TGTGCCAGCAGTTTAGGGGCTCACCATGAAAAACTGTTTTTT. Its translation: CASSLGAHHEKLFF.

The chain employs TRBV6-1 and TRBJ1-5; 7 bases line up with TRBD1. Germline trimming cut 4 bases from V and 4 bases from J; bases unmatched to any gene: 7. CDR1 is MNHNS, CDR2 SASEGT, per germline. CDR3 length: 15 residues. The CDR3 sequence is CASSVGQGVNQPQHF. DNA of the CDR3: TGTGCCAGCAGTGTAGGGCAGGGGGTTAATCAGCCCCAGCATTTT.

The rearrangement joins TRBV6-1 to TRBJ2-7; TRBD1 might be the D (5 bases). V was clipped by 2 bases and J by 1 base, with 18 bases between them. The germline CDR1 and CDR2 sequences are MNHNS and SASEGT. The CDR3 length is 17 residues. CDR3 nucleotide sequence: TGTGCCAGCAGTGAATACCCCCAGACAGTGAGGTCCTACGAGCAGTACTTC. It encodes CASSEYPQTVRSYEQYF.

The CDR3 nucleotides are TGCGCCAGCAGCCCGGACAGGGGGGGGGAGCAGTACTTC. Translation gives CASSPDRGGEQYF. V usage is TRBV5-1 and J usage is TRBJ2-7, with 10 nucleotides matching TRBD1. Losses at the gene ends were 4 bases for V and 7 bases for J; bases not matched to a gene: 5. This CDR3 comprises 13 residues. The germline CDR1 and CDR2 sequences are SGHRS and YFSETQ. Filled out from reference TRBV5-1 and TRBJ2-7, the complete variable domain reads KAGVTQTPRYLIKTRGQQVTLSCSPISGHRSVSWYQQTPGQGLQFLFEYFSETQRNKGNFPGRFSGRQFSNSRSEMNVSTLELGDSALYLCASSPDRGGEQYFGPGTRLTVT.

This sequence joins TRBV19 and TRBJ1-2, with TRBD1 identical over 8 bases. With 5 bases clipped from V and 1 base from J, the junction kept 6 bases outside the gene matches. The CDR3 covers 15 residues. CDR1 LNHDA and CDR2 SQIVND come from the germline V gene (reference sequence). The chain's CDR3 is CASSLRTGHNYGYTF. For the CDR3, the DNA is TGTGCCAGTAGTCTGAGGACAGGGCATAACTATGGCTACACCTTC.

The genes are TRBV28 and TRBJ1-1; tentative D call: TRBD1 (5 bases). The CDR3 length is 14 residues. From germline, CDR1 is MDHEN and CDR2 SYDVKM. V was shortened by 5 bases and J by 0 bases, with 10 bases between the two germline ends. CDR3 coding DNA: TGTGCCAGCAGTGGCAGGGTGATGAACACTGAAGCTTTCTTT. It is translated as CASSGRVMNTEAFF.

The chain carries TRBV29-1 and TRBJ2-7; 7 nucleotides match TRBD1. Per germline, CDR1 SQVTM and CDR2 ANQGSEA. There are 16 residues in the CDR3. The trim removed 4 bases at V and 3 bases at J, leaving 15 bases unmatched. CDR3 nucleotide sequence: TGCAGCGTTGTGGGGGAAAAGGACAGGCCCGGCTACGAGCAGTACTTC. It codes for CSVVGEKDRPGYEQYF.

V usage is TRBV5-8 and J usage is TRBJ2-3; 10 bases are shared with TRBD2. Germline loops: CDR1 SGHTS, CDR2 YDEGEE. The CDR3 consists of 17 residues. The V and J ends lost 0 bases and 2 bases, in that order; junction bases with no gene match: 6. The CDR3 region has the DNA TGTGCCAGCAGCTTGGGGGCTAGCGGGGGATACACAGATACGCAGTATTTT. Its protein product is CASSLGASGGYTDTQYF.